The next 19 T cell receptor beta chains were all read from a single sample in a study of T cells in women clearing cervical HPV infection. Profiling relied on immunoSEQ multiplex PCR, and the TCRdb table lists in-frame clones only, not all of them. The ten top clones account for roughly 5%, within a sample of tens of thousands of clones. Input material: blood buffy coat. These receptor sequences come from a woman aged 18 to 75 with a cervical HPV16 infection that either progressed to CIN3+ or cleared (not recorded which).

In the case of this clone: The read gets to within 3 residues of the CDR3 end, and the germline J gene fills in the rest. The chain uses TRBV6-2 or TRBV6-3 and TRBJ2-1, with D perhaps TRBD1 (6 bases). V was trimmed by 6 bases and J by 7 bases, leaving 19 bases between them. Germline CDR1 MNHEY, CDR2 SVGEGT. The CDR3 covers 15 residues. The DNA read from the CDR3 is TGTGCCAGCAGCCTACAGGGAAGGGATAATAATGAG. Amino acids: CASSLQGRDNNE. The whole CDR3 region reads CASSLQGRDNNEQFF.

This clone registers medium-sized by frequency. The read is 3 residues too short to cover the CDR3 end, so that end is filled in from the germline J gene. V usage is TRBV18 and J usage is TRBJ2-7; 7 bases map to TRBD2. This CDR3 is built from 15 residues. Germline assignment: CDR1 KGHSH and CDR2 LQKENI. V lost 3 bases, J lost 0 bases, and 5 bases stayed unmatched. The CDR3 reads CASSPSGTNSYEQYF. The CDR3 bases that were read are TGTGCCAGCTCACCCTCCGGGACTAACTCCTACGAG.

As for this clone: The read falls 3 residues short of the CDR3 end, and the missing part is taken from the germline J gene. The gene calls are TRBV7-8 and TRBJ1-5; the D gene is possibly TRBD1 (5 bases). This CDR3 has 16 amino acids. The germline V gene has CDR1 SGHVS and CDR2 FQNEAQ. V was trimmed by 1 base and J by 7 bases, leaving 17 bases between them. CDR3 loop: CASSLVVQGTGQPQHF. The CDR3 bases that were read are TGTGCCAGCAGCTTAGTGGTTCAGGGTACTGGGCAGCCC.

Concerning this clone itself: From the germline J gene comes the end of the CDR3, since the read stops 3 residues before it. The genes are TRBV20-1 and TRBJ2-5; 8 bases fit TRBD1. Per germline, CDR1 DFQATT and CDR2 SNEGSKA (reference sequence). The CDR3 spans 13 residues. With 6 bases clipped from V and 2 bases from J, the junction kept 5 bases outside the gene matches. The CDR3 bases that were read are TGCAGTGCCCCAGGACAGGGACAAGAGACC. It specifies CSAPGQGQET. The whole CDR3 protein is CSAPGQGQETQYF.

For this clone: The read comes to an end 3 residues before the CDR3 does, leaving the germline J gene to fill in the end. This chain links TRBV29-1 with TRBJ2-1, with 9 bases fitting TRBD1. CDR1 and CDR2 (germline): SQVTM, ANQGSEA. With 2 bases clipped from V and 6 bases from J, the junction kept 8 bases outside the gene matches. The CDR3 has 15 amino acids. This CDR3 is CSVEPRTGDRNEQFF. CDR3 bases read: TGCAGCGTTGAACCCCGGACAGGGGACCGCAATGAG.

With regard to this clone: With the read ending 3 residues before the CDR3 end, the germline J gene is used to fill in that end. The V gene is TRBV7-3, the J gene TRBJ2-3, with a tentative D call TRBD1 (6 bases). This CDR3 comprises 15 residues. Germline assignment: CDR1 SGHTA and CDR2 FQGTGA. Trimming removed 5 bases at V and 7 bases at J, with 19 bases between. The CDR3 loop is CASSPTGAPSNTQYF. The CDR3 bases that were read are TGTGCCAGCAGCCCGACAGGTGCCCCTTCCAATACG.

Details on this clone: Read coverage stops 3 residues before the CDR3 terminus; the germline J gene supplies the remainder. The chain is built from TRBV29-1 and TRBJ2-3, with a possible D match to TRBD1 (6 bases). V was shortened by 6 bases and J by 5 bases, with 15 bases between the two germline ends. Germline V lookup: CDR1 SQVTM, CDR2 ANQGSEA. The CDR3 is made up of 13 amino acids. Partial CDR3 DNA: TGCAGCGTCCCGCATCTACAGGGAGATACG. Translation gives CSVPHLQGDT. The CDR3 in its entirety is CSVPHLQGDTQYF.

Concerning this clone: The read terminates 3 residues before the CDR3 end, so the remaining end is supplied by the germline J gene. The chain has TRBV7-9 and TRBJ1-1, with unresolved D. The germline V gene has CDR1 SEHNR and CDR2 FQNEAQ (reference sequence). There are 12 residues in the CDR3. Partial CDR3 DNA: TGTGCCAGCAGCTTCCACGGGGTCAGA. Translated: CASSFHGVR. The complete CDR3 sequence is CASSFHGVRAFF.

Worth noting for this clone: The read ends 3 residues early relative to the CDR3; the germline J gene fills the gap. The V call is TRBV7-9, the J call TRBJ2-3; the D is unclear. CDR3 length: 11 residues. The V gene's germline CDR1 is SEHNR and CDR2 FQNEAQ (reference sequence). Trimming cost V 5 bases and J 2 bases, with 2 bases left between them. Incomplete CDR3 DNA: TGTGCCAGCAGCCTCACAGATACG. Its protein product is CASSLTDT. In full, the CDR3 reads CASSLTDTQYF.

A remark on this clone: The sample has other DNA sequences that encode this CDR3 too. Here the CDR3 reads CASSLGPGFNQPQHF. The DNA read from the CDR3 is TGTGCCAGCAGCTTAGGCCCAGGCTTTAATCAGCCC. This chain uses TRBV7-9 with TRBJ1-5; no clear D. The CDR3 end falls 3 residues outside the read, so it is completed with the germline J gene. This CDR3 is built from 15 residues. V lost 1 base and J lost 4, with 11 bases in between. Looked up from germline, CDR1 is SEHNR and CDR2 is FQNEAQ (reference sequence).

Worth noting for this clone: The read falls 3 residues short of the CDR3 end, and the missing part is taken from the germline J gene. This rearrangement joins TRBV7-2 to TRBJ2-1; 8 nucleotides align to TRBD1. Germline V gene sequence: CDR1 SGHTA, CDR2 FQGNSA. The V and J ends lost 2 bases and 3 bases, in that order; junction bases with no gene match: 3. The CDR3 is made up of 15 amino acids. The sequenced CDR3 bases are TGTGCCAGCAGCTTAAGAGACAGGGGCTACAATGAG. Encoded protein: CASSLRDRGYNE. The full CDR3 protein reads CASSLRDRGYNEQFF.

Incomplete CDR3 DNA: TGTGCCAGCAGCCCCAGGGAGACAGGTATCACCGGGGAG. It is translated as CASSPRETGITGE. The full CDR3 protein reads CASSPRETGITGELFF. The chain employs TRBV4-2 and TRBJ2-2; D perhaps matches TRBD1 (6 bases). The CDR3 end is not reached by the read, which stops 3 residues before it; the germline J gene fills it in. Germline V gives CDR1 LGHNA, CDR2 YNFKEQ. Trimming stripped 4 bases from V and 4 bases from J, with 16 bases between. The CDR3 consists of 16 residues.

A word on this clone: Coverage ceases 3 residues before the CDR3 finishes, and the germline J gene fills in the end. The chain carries TRBV2 and TRBJ2-3; TRBD1 is a possible D gene (6 bases). The germline V and J ends were trimmed by 4 bases and 5 bases, with 16 bases remaining between them. This CDR3 spans 15 amino acids. Germline-derived CDR1 and CDR2 are SNHLY and FYNNEI. The CDR3: CASSVGGFAQDTQYF. CDR3 bases read: TGTGCCAGCAGTGTAGGGGGATTCGCCCAAGATACG.

A note on this clone: Sequencing ends 3 residues short of the CDR3 end; the germline J gene provides the rest. The chain uses TRBV18 and TRBJ2-5; possibly TRBD2 for D (5 bases). Germline V gives CDR1 KGHSH, CDR2 LQKENI. Trimming took off 3 bases at V and 3 bases at J, with 14 bases between the two ends. The CDR3 length is 15 residues. CDR3 bases read: TGTGCCAGCTCACCGATAAGAGGGTTAGAAGAGACC. Amino acid sequence: CASSPIRGLEET. The complete CDR3 reads CASSPIRGLEETQYF. The entire variable domain, with the rest obtained from reference TRBV18 and TRBJ2-5, is as follows: NAGVMQNPRHLVRRRGQEARLRCSPMKGHSHVYWYRQLPEEGLKFMVYLQKENIIDESGMPKERFSAEFPKEGPSILRIQQVVRGDSAAYFCASSPIRGLEETQYFGPGTRLLVL.

Remarks on this clone: The read finishes 3 residues shy of the CDR3 end, and the germline J gene is used to complete it. The genes are TRBV7-6 and TRBJ1-2, with 7 positions matching TRBD1. The CDR3 consists of 13 residues. V lost 5 bases, J lost 2 bases, and 2 bases stayed unmatched. Germline loops: CDR1 SGHVS, CDR2 FNYEAQ. Incomplete CDR3 DNA: TGTGCCAGCAGCCCGGACAGGAACTATGGC. It specifies CASSPDRNYG. The CDR3 in its entirety is CASSPDRNYGYTF.

For this clone: The read terminates 3 residues before the CDR3 end, so the remaining end is supplied by the germline J gene. The chain uses TRBV5-4 and TRBJ2-5; D is perhaps TRBD1 (6 bases). V shed 1 base and J shed 5 bases, with 15 bases lying between them. CDR1 and CDR2 (germline): SGHNT, YYREEE (reference sequence). This CDR3 contains 15 residues. CDR3 DNA, as far as it was read: TGTGCCAGCAGCTTGCCCGGCAGGGGAGAGGAGACC. Translated, it gives CASSLPGRGEET. The whole CDR3 sequence reads CASSLPGRGEETQYF.

In regard to this clone: The read ends 3 residues before the CDR3 terminus; that terminus is restored from the germline J gene. The genes are TRBV2 and TRBJ2-5; the match to TRBD2 covers 10 bases. The CDR3 contains 15 residues. V trimming: 3 bases; J trimming: 1 base; junction bases outside the gene matches: 2. Germline CDR1 SNHLY, CDR2 FYNNEI. CDR3 DNA (partial): TGTGCCAGCAGTGAGGCTAGCGGGGGCCAAGAGACC. Protein sequence: CASSEASGGQET. The whole CDR3 is CASSEASGGQETQYF.

In the case of this clone: With the read ending 3 residues before the CDR3 end, the germline J gene is used to fill in that end. The rearrangement links TRBV6-2 or TRBV6-3 to TRBJ1-5, with TRBD1 as a possible D gene (5 bases). The V gene lost 5 bases and the J gene lost 3 bases, with 14 bases spanning the gap. This CDR3 is built from 15 residues. Germline CDR1 reads MNHEY; CDR2 reads SVGEGT. The CDR3 sequence: CASSLPQGYNQPQHF. The sequenced CDR3 bases are TGTGCCAGCAGTCTGCCTCAGGGTTACAATCAGCCC.

To note about this clone: The read terminates 3 residues before the CDR3 end, so the remaining end is supplied by the germline J gene. This chain links TRBV30 with TRBJ2-2; no firm D call. The CDR3 loop spans 12 amino acids. In germline, CDR1 is GTSNPN, CDR2 SVGIG (reference sequence). V lost 3 bases and J lost 2, with 4 bases in between. Partial CDR3 DNA: TGTGCCTGGAGCGGTAACACCGGGGAG. Translated: CAWSGNTGE. In full, the CDR3 is CAWSGNTGELFF.